This T cell receptor beta chain was sequenced in a study of shared clonotypes between healthy human individuals. Broader study findings: Lower generation probabilities were found for non-shared clonotypes than for those shared by all four donors. Between a few donors, naive CD4 clonotypes were shared at a level of around 4.9%.

Germline V lookup: CDR1 LNHDA, CDR2 SQIVND (reference sequence). The CDR3 covers 18 residues. Trimming stripped 4 bases from V and 0 bases from J, with 19 bases between. Worth noting for this clone: What it binds is unknown.

TCRdb's copy holds only in-frame clones and misses some; the assay was immunoSEQ multiplex PCR. Of around 2,000,000 clones in the sample, 85% to 95% were seen once. Input material: naive CD4+ T cells sorted from blood. The subset was: CD45RA+ positively selected. The chain joins TRBV19 to TRBJ1-5; perhaps TRBD1 as D (6 bases). The TCR sequence derives from a man aged 18 to 30 in good health. Here the CDR3 DNA reads TGTGCCAGTAGTAGGGACACTCCGGCCCTTGATAGCAATCAGCCCCAGCATTTT. Translated, it gives CASSRDTPALDSNQPQHF.